The present T cell receptor beta chain was sequenced within a study of blood T cell repertoires in COVID-19 (dated by TCRdb to the early 2020s). Looking at the study overall: Samples covering the acute and convalescent phases of COVID-19 were provided by collaborators in the United States, Italy and Spain. The prospective study material was composed of cDNA or gDNA derived from T cells, B-cell-depleted T cells, or PBMCs. The dataset comprised deeply sampled blood TCRbeta repertoires from subjects exposed to, actively infected with, or recovered from COVID-19. A freely available public database, intended as a resource for researchers studying the immune response to SARS-CoV-2, is where the repertoires were released. The samples were drawn from two sources: the first 160 participants of the ongoing ImmuneRACE study, and 1,254 subjects contributed by 6 global collaborators. Sample metadata almost always included a de-identified subject ID, COVID-19 status, age in years and sex. HLA class I and class II types, where available, came from metadata supplied by the sample provider rather than from assay-based typing. Broader findings and caveats from the paper: The quantity of clinical and demographic metadata differed by source and by participant and was supplied without curation.

The immunoSEQ Assay, a bias-controlled multiplex PCR, was used to amplify TCRbeta CDR3 regions from genomic DNA. In the source study's methods: Nucleated cell counts per sample were estimated from amplification of reference gene primers within the assay. Sequence reads were collapsed and filtered to measure the absolute abundance of every unique TCRbeta CDR3 rearrangement. For each sample, productive Simpson clonality was calculated as the square root of Simpson's diversity index across productive rearrangements. In TCRdb, the immuneACCESS table is reduced to in-frame sequences with V and J assigned. These tables do not hold every clone; where another copy was compared, an unresolved V gene accounts for under half, and the others remain unexplained. V and J calls and clone size follow that table, whereas D and trimming were derived from the DNA. The sample has some 100,000 clones on record, roughly 85% of them singletons. The ten largest account for approximately 2.4% of the sample.

On this clone: Its antigen remains undetermined. One base away there is no much larger clone; base qualities are not given.

CDR1 and CDR2 are drawn from the germline V gene: MNHEY, SVGAGI. Cut back by 6 bases and 1 base, the V and J ends lie 15 bases apart. The CDR3 sequence holds 15 residues, the cysteine and phenylalanine included. The entry retains the CDR3 DNA only, 45 bases that are in frame from base 1. Enrolling through a virtual design, the prospective study's participants ranged in age from roughly 18 to 95 years and lived across 20 to 30 United States geographic areas. In the prospective study, cohorts were assigned on the basis of participant-reported clinical history obtained from a screening survey and a study questionnaire. Recovered participants in ImmuneRACE Cohort 3 were defined by two consecutive negative NP/OP PCR tests, clearance by a healthcare professional, or resolution of symptoms. In the prospective study, mobile phlebotomists collected whole blood, serum and a nasopharyngeal or oropharyngeal swab from each participant. Additional blood draws and questionnaires over an approximately two-month period could optionally be provided by prospective study participants. Blood samples from the prospective study were shipped frozen or at room temperature prior to DNA extraction.

The V gene is TRBV6-5 and the J gene is TRBJ1-1; a tentative D call is TRBD1 (5 bases match). This sequence originates from a woman aged 45-65 years who had recovered from COVID-19. Source material: PBMCs or T cells enriched from blood (not recorded which). CDR3 loop: CASRDIIGGNTEAFF. The DNA is as follows: TGTGCCAGCAGAGATATCATCGGGGGGAACACTGAAGCTTTCTTT.